Listed below are T cell receptor beta chains from one sample, sequenced in a study of blood T cell repertoires in COVID-19. Produced via immunoSEQ multiplex PCR; TCRdb's table is partial and in-frame only. Here the sample spans approximately 300,000 clones, 80% to 90% being singletons. Material for sequencing was PBMCs or T cells enriched from blood (not recorded which). The receptors stem from a young woman who had recovered from COVID-19. Both conserved end residues are part of each CDR3. D genes are given only for firm matches. Clone size, where shown, is once, few, many, or a class for clones that have expanded.

CDR3nt: TGTGCCAGCAGTCCTCTACTTAAGACAGGGGGCGCGTTTGAAGCTTTCTTT
CDR3aa: CASSPLLKTGGAFEAFF
abundance: NA
j_gene: TRBJ1-1
d_gene: TRBD1
v_gene: TRBV28

CDR3nt: TGTGCCAGCAGTGAATGGGCAGGGCAGAATTACGAGCAGTACTTC
CDR3aa: CASSEWAGQNYEQYF
abundance: NA
j_gene: TRBJ2-7
d_gene: NA
v_gene: TRBV6-1

CDR3nt: TGTGCCAGCATCGACGGGGGGGCTGGCACTGAAGCTTTCTTT
CDR3aa: CASIDGGAGTEAFF
abundance: NA
j_gene: TRBJ1-1
d_gene: NA
v_gene: TRBV7-9

CDR3nt: TGCAGTGCTGGTGGTGTAGACGGGATGGGAACTGAAGCTTTCTTT
CDR3aa: CSAGGVDGMGTEAFF
abundance: NA
j_gene: TRBJ1-1
d_gene: NA
v_gene: TRBV20-1

CDR3nt: TGTGCCAGTAGTATAGCGGGAGCGTCCTACAATGAGCAGTTCTTC
CDR3aa: CASSIAGASYNEQFF
abundance: NA
j_gene: TRBJ2-1
d_gene: NA
v_gene: TRBV19

CDR3nt: TGTGCCAGCAGCTCCGGGGTTGAGCAGTTCTTC
CDR3aa: CASSSGVEQFF
abundance: NA
j_gene: TRBJ2-1
d_gene: NA
v_gene: TRBV7-9

CDR3nt: TGCGCCAGCAGTAGGGACAGCCAGAGCTCCTATAATTCACCCCTCCACTTT
CDR3aa: CASSRDSQSSYNSPLHF
abundance: NA
j_gene: TRBJ1-6
d_gene: TRBD1
v_gene: TRBV10-1

CDR3nt: TGTGCCAGCAGTTTAGGGACCTTAGGACAGGGGAGGATCGTTCAGTACTTC
CDR3aa: CASSLGTLGQGRIVQYF
abundance: NA
j_gene: TRBJ2-4
d_gene: TRBD1
v_gene: TRBV28

CDR3nt: TGTGCCAGCAGTGCCCAGAGATACAGGAATTCACCCCTCCACTTT
CDR3aa: CASSAQRYRNSPLHF
abundance: once
j_gene: TRBJ1-6
d_gene: NA
v_gene: TRBV2

CDR3nt: TGTGCCAGCAGCTCCCAGGGTTTAGGTGGCTACACCTTC
CDR3aa: CASSSQGLGGYTF
abundance: NA
j_gene: TRBJ1-2
d_gene: NA
v_gene: TRBV7-6

CDR3nt: TGCGCCAGCAGCCACTCAACTCAGGGGGATGAGCAGTTCTTC
CDR3aa: CASSHSTQGDEQFF
abundance: NA
j_gene: TRBJ2-1
d_gene: TRBD1
v_gene: TRBV4-1

CDR3nt: TGTGCCAGCAGCTTGGGACAGGTCGGTGGCTACACCTTC
CDR3aa: CASSLGQVGGYTF
abundance: few
j_gene: TRBJ1-2
d_gene: TRBD1
v_gene: TRBV12-3/TRBV12-4

CDR3nt: TGCGCCAGCAGCCAAGCTGGGGGACCTCGCGGGGAGTTCTTC
CDR3aa: CASSQAGGPRGEFF
abundance: NA
j_gene: TRBJ2-1
d_gene: NA
v_gene: TRBV4-1

CDR3nt: TGTGCCAGCAGCCAGGGGCTCACTGAAGCTTTCTTT
CDR3aa: CASSQGLTEAFF
abundance: NA
j_gene: TRBJ1-1
d_gene: NA
v_gene: TRBV28

CDR3nt: TGCGCCAGCAGCTTGAAGCTAGCGGGAAACAATGAGCAGTTCTTC
CDR3aa: CASSLKLAGNNEQFF
abundance: NA
j_gene: TRBJ2-1
d_gene: TRBD2
v_gene: TRBV5-1

CDR3nt: TGTGCCAGCAGCTTAGAAGTGGCCCCTGCCTACGAGCAGTACTTC
CDR3aa: CASSLEVAPAYEQYF
abundance: NA
j_gene: TRBJ2-7
d_gene: NA
v_gene: TRBV7-6

CDR3nt: TGTGCCACCAGCAAAGCTTTATACCGACAGGTCAATCAGCCCCAGCATTTT
CDR3aa: CATSKALYRQVNQPQHF
abundance: NA
j_gene: TRBJ1-5
d_gene: NA
v_gene: TRBV15

CDR3nt: TGCGCCAGCAGCCCAGAGGGCCTGAACACTGAAGCTTTCTTT
CDR3aa: CASSPEGLNTEAFF
abundance: NA
j_gene: TRBJ1-1
d_gene: NA
v_gene: TRBV5-1

CDR3nt: TGTGCCAGCAGCGTAGGGGGCGGGAGGGATGAGCAGTTCTTC
CDR3aa: CASSVGGGRDEQFF
abundance: NA
j_gene: TRBJ2-1
d_gene: TRBD2
v_gene: TRBV9

CDR3nt: TGTGCCAGCAGCTTGGCCTACTTCCTGAGCTCTGGAAACACCATATATTTT
CDR3aa: CASSLAYFLSSGNTIYF
abundance: NA
j_gene: TRBJ1-3
d_gene: NA
v_gene: TRBV5-6

CDR3nt: TGTGCCACCAGCAGAGAAGCGGGGGTACAAGAGACCCAGTACTTC
CDR3aa: CATSREAGVQETQYF
abundance: NA
j_gene: TRBJ2-5
d_gene: TRBD2
v_gene: TRBV15

CDR3nt: TGTGCCAGTAGTTCCGGGGGAAGCAATGAGCAGTTCTTC
CDR3aa: CASSSGGSNEQFF
abundance: NA
j_gene: TRBJ2-1
d_gene: NA
v_gene: TRBV19

CDR3nt: TGTGCCAGCAGTTTAGGGACAGGGGGTAATTCACCCCTCCACTTT
CDR3aa: CASSLGTGGNSPLHF
abundance: NA
j_gene: TRBJ1-6
d_gene: TRBD1
v_gene: TRBV27

CDR3nt: TGTGCCAGCAGCTTAGTTCAGGGTCTTCCCAGCAATCAGCCCCAGCATTTT
CDR3aa: CASSLVQGLPSNQPQHF
abundance: NA
j_gene: TRBJ1-5
d_gene: NA
v_gene: TRBV7-9

CDR3nt: TGTGCCAGCAGTTTAGCCCCGGCGGACAGGGTAAGGGTCTTC
CDR3aa: CASSLAPADRVRVF
abundance: NA
j_gene: TRBJ2-1
d_gene: TRBD1
v_gene: TRBV28

CDR3nt: TGTGCCAGCAGCGTAGGGGGGACAGGGGGCAACACAGATACGCAGTATTTT
CDR3aa: CASSVGGTGGNTDTQYF
abundance: NA
j_gene: TRBJ2-3
d_gene: TRBD1
v_gene: TRBV9

CDR3nt: TGCGCCAGCAGCTCGCCTACAGGGATCGAGCAGTACTTC
CDR3aa: CASSSPTGIEQYF
abundance: NA
j_gene: TRBJ2-7
d_gene: NA
v_gene: TRBV5-1

CDR3nt: TGCGCCAGCAGCCGGGGACAGGTTCCTGAAAAACTGTTTTTT
CDR3aa: CASSRGQVPEKLFF
abundance: NA
j_gene: TRBJ1-4
d_gene: TRBD1
v_gene: TRBV5-1